Only a few counts were recorded for the clone carrying this TCR beta chain. This entry is derived from a study of T cell changes during pregnancy in multiple sclerosis. CDR3 length: 14 residues. Germline V gives CDR1 MNHEY, CDR2 SVGAGI. V lost 0 bases to trimming and J lost 5 bases, with 11 bases between them. Profiling relied on immunoSEQ multiplex PCR, and the TCRdb table lists in-frame clones only, not all of them. The sample comprises 50,000 to 55,000 clones, around 90% of which are singletons, and under 0.65% rests with the top ten. The chain combines TRBV6-5 with TRBJ2-7; D possibly corresponds to TRBD1 (5 bases). This TCR was recovered from a female donor with multiple sclerosis, enrolled in a pregnancy study. Sample: CD4+ T cells from peripheral blood mononuclear cells, taken in the third trimester of pregnancy. CDR3 in amino acids: CASSYSSGIHEQYF. Written as DNA, the CDR3 is TGTGCCAGCAGTTACTCCTCAGGGATCCACGAGCAGTACTTC.